These 20 T cell receptor beta chains were sequenced from one sample in a study of T cell responses to AZD1222 COVID-19 vaccine. Sequencing used immunoSEQ multiplex PCR; TCRdb keeps in-frame clones, though not all of them. The repertoire includes about 200,000 clones, roughly nine tenths of them detected once, and 3.6% sits in the top ten. Sample: peripheral blood, taken 28 days after the second dose of the MenACWY control vaccine. These receptors were taken from an adult who received the MenACWY meningococcal vaccine as a control.

The V call is TRBV19, the J call TRBJ1-2; TRBD1 aligns across 9 bases. This CDR3 region has 14 residues. Germline CDR1 reads LNHDA; CDR2 reads SQIVND (reference sequence). J gave up 5 bases and V 4 bases, and 5 bases lay outside the gene matches. The CDR3 here is CASSRADRGYGYTF. CDR3 bases: TGTGCCAGTAGTAGGGCGGACAGGGGATATGGCTACACCTTC.

This clone is a singleton in its sample. The genes are TRBV11-2 and TRBJ2-5; 12 bases agree with TRBD2. V lost 0 bases to trimming and J lost 5 bases; unmatched junction nucleotides: 4. The CDR3 is made up of 16 amino acids. Germline-derived CDR1 and CDR2 are SGHAT and FQNNGV. CDR3 amino acids: CASSLDRLAGVETQYF. The CDR3 region has the DNA TGTGCCAGCAGCTTAGATCGACTAGCGGGAGTTGAGACCCAGTACTTC.

The gene calls are TRBV7-9 and TRBJ2-7; D uncertain. Germline CDR1 SEHNR, CDR2 FQNEAQ (reference sequence). CDR3 length: 13 amino acids. V dropped 7 bases and J dropped 2 bases, with 12 bases sitting between them. This CDR3 reads CASMTQATYEQYF. In nucleotides, the CDR3 is TGTGCCAGCATGACGCAGGCAACCTACGAGCAGTACTTC. Variable domain in full (rest from reference TRBV7-9 and TRBJ2-7): DTGVSQNPRHKITKRGQNVTFRCDPISEHNRLYWYRQTLGQGPEFLTYFQNEAQLEKSRLLSDRFSAERPKGSFSTLEIQRTEQGDSAMYLCASMTQATYEQYFGPGTRLTVT.

The count of this clone is one. The V call is TRBV25-1, the J call TRBJ2-6; 10 positions agree with TRBD1. V gave up 8 bases and J gave up 2 bases; unmatched junction bases: 6. The CDR3 is 16 residues long. CDR1 and CDR2 (germline): MGHDK, SYGVNS. The CDR3 bases are TGTGCCAGCCGGAAGACAGGGGGCGCTGGGGCCAACGTCCTGACTTTC. Translated, it gives CASRKTGGAGANVLTF.

Remarks on this clone: Other DNA sequences in this specimen translate into the identical CDR3. CDR3 amino acids: CASSPRGAEAFF. CDR3 nucleotides: TGTGCCAGCAGCCCCAGGGGCGCTGAAGCTTTCTTT. V is TRBV7-2 and J is TRBJ1-1, with D perhaps matching TRBD1 (6 bases). Germline loops: CDR1 SGHTA, CDR2 FQGNSA. Trimming took 5 bases from V and 6 from J, leaving 10 bases between them. There are 12 residues in the CDR3.

The chain links TRBV19 to TRBJ1-1; D is possibly TRBD1 (5 bases). V was clipped by 8 bases and J by 6 bases, with 19 bases between them. CDR1 is LNHDA and CDR2 is SQIVND in the germline V gene (reference sequence). CDR3 length: 14 amino acids. CDR3 protein: CASGSGTYYAEAFF. CDR3 bases: TGTGCCAGTGGTTCTGGGACGTATTACGCTGAAGCTTTCTTT.

The gene calls are TRBV10-3 and TRBJ2-2, with TRBD2 identical over 10 bases. The CDR3 is 17 residues long. Germline lookup yields CDR1 ENHRY and CDR2 SYGVKD. Germline trimming cut 2 bases from V and 1 base from J; bases unmatched to any gene: 4. DNA for the CDR3: TGTGCCATCAGTGAGCGGCTAGCGGGAGTGAACACCGGGGAGCTGTTTTTT. This translates into CAISERLAGVNTGELFF.

The genes are TRBV19 and TRBJ2-7, with 7 bases matching TRBD1. The J segment lost 3 bases and the V segment lost 9 bases, leaving 2 bases of the junction unmatched. The CDR3 contains 11 residues. Germline CDR1 reads LNHDA; CDR2 reads SQIVND (reference sequence). This chain's CDR3 is CARRDSYEQYF. Written as DNA, the CDR3 is TGTGCCAGACGGGACAGCTACGAGCAGTACTTC.

In its sample, this clone was seen a few times. This chain's CDR3 is CASSLNRQLSNIQYF. CDR3 nucleotide sequence: TGCGCCAGCAGCTTGAACCGACAGCTCTCGAACATTCAGTACTTC. The chain uses TRBV5-1 and TRBJ2-4, with D possibly being TRBD1 (5 bases). This CDR3 is built from 15 residues. CDR1 is SGHRS and CDR2 is YFSETQ in the germline V gene. Trimming cost V 1 base and J 7 bases, with 15 bases left between them.

J is TRBJ2-7 and V is TRBV7-6, with D possibly TRBD1 on 6 matching bases. Trimming removed 0 bases from V and 2 bases from J, with 11 bases in between. This CDR3 is 15 amino acids long. CDR1 is SGHVS and CDR2 is FNYEAQ in the germline V gene. CDR3 amino acids: CASSLAGHGAYEQYF. The CDR3 DNA follows: TGTGCCAGCAGCTTAGCGGGACACGGAGCCTACGAGCAGTACTTC.

The genes are TRBV27 and TRBJ1-5; 9 bases agree with TRBD1. Germline V gives CDR1 MNHEY, CDR2 SMNVEV (reference sequence). The CDR3 spans 14 residues. J lost 14 bases, V lost 5 bases, and 13 bases had no gene match. The CDR3 loop is CASSPGERDREKHF. DNA of the CDR3: TGTGCCAGCAGTCCCGGGGAACGGGACAGGGAAAAGCATTTT.

The chain has TRBV27 and TRBJ1-2; D is perhaps TRBD1 (6 bases). This CDR3 has 13 amino acids. Germline values: CDR1 MNHEY, CDR2 SMNVEV (reference sequence). The ends were cut back, 5 bases at V and 7 bases at J, with 14 bases in the middle. CDR3 sequence (DNA): TGTGCCAGCAGTCCAGGGGTAGGGGGTGGCTACACCTTC. Its protein is CASSPGVGGGYTF.

This clone was counted once. The rearrangement links TRBV6-4 to TRBJ1-2; 8 bases fit TRBD1. This CDR3 has 15 amino acids. Germline CDR1 reads MRHNA; CDR2 reads SNTAGT. The J segment lost 2 bases and the V segment lost 4 bases, leaving 6 bases of the junction unmatched. The chain's CDR3 is CASSVGTGENYGYTF. CDR3 bases: TGTGCCAGCAGTGTAGGGACAGGAGAAAACTATGGCTACACCTTC.

This rearrangement joins TRBV2 to TRBJ2-7; weak D call: TRBD2 (6 bases). CDR3 length: 14 amino acids. V lost 10 bases to trimming and J lost 0 bases, with 16 bases between them. Germline lookup yields CDR1 SNHLY and CDR2 FYNNEI. CDR3 in amino acids: CAIDVAESSYEQYF. CDR3 bases: TGTGCCATCGACGTAGCGGAGAGCTCCTACGAGCAGTACTTC.

V is TRBV11-3 and J is TRBJ2-3, with 11 bases aligning to TRBD2. After removal of 4 bases from V and 3 bases from J, the junction contained 9 bases not matched to a gene. There are 17 residues in the CDR3. The germline gives CDR1 SGHNT, CDR2 YENEEA. The CDR3 sequence is CASSSRLRLAGTDTQYF. The CDR3 bases are TGTGCCAGCAGCTCACGGCTTAGACTAGCGGGAACAGATACGCAGTATTTT.

This clone has only a few counts. The V call is TRBV7-2, the J call TRBJ2-7; 8 nucleotides match TRBD2. The CDR3 contains 15 residues. V lost 5 bases to trimming and J lost 6 bases; unmatched junction nucleotides: 12. Germline V gives CDR1 SGHTA, CDR2 FQGNSA. DNA for the CDR3: TGTGCCAGCAGCCAGGGCCCCGGGGGGGACCGCGAGCAGTACTTC. Translation: CASSQGPGGDREQYF.

The chain combines TRBV9 with TRBJ2-7; TRBD2 matches at 11 bases. The CDR3 has 16 amino acids. CDR1 and CDR2 from the germline V gene are SGDLS and YYNGEE. The J segment lost 5 bases and the V segment lost 3 bases, leaving 10 bases of the junction unmatched. In nucleotides, the CDR3 is TGTGCCAGCAGCGGAATTGTAGCGGGAGGGGACCACGAGCAGTACTTC. Protein sequence: CASSGIVAGGDHEQYF.

V is TRBV4-2 and J is TRBJ2-1; 9 bases line up with TRBD2. The CDR3 is made up of 16 amino acids. In germline, CDR1 is LGHNA, CDR2 YNFKEQ. Unmatched junction bases numbered 10, after V lost 4 bases and J lost 6 bases. In DNA, the CDR3 is TGTGCCAGCAGCCCTACCTATAGCGGGAGAGGCAATGAGCAGTTCTTC. Protein sequence: CASSPTYSGRGNEQFF.

This chain uses TRBV18 with TRBJ2-6, with TRBD1 as a possible D gene (6 bases). CDR1 is KGHSH and CDR2 is LQKENI in the germline V gene. The CDR3 runs 15 residues. V was cut by 3 bases and J by 9 bases, with 15 bases left in between. CDR3 amino acids: CASSPVNRDHNVLTF. CDR3 nucleotides: TGTGCCAGCTCACCGGTAAACAGGGACCACAACGTCCTGACTTTC.

This clone has a handful of counts. This chain links TRBV19 with TRBJ2-5, with D possibly matching TRBD2 (6 bases). The CDR3 has 14 residues. Germline V gene lookup returns CDR1 LNHDA and CDR2 SQIVND (reference sequence). V lost 8 bases, J lost 3 bases, and 16 bases lay in between. For the CDR3, the DNA is TGTGCCAGTCGGAGGGGCGCTGCCGAAGAGACCCAGTACTTC. Protein sequence: CASRRGAAEETQYF. Full variable domain (missing parts from reference TRBV19 and TRBJ2-5): DGGITQSPKYLFRKEGQNVTLSCEQNLNHDAMYWYRQDPGQGLRLIYYSQIVNDFQKGDIAEGYSVSREKKESFPLTVTSAQKNPTAFYLCASRRGAAEETQYFGPGTRLLVL.